This T cell receptor beta chain came from a study of OX40 agonist ivuxolimab in advanced cancers. Study summary: Partial responses were achieved by three patients, of whom one had hepatocellular carcinoma and two had cutaneous melanoma. Study-wide results and caveats: Part of the nonresponder group also had normalized T-cell clonal expansion that was low.

The assay was immunoSEQ multiplex PCR, and TCRdb's table has in-frame clones only and misses some. The profile shows roughly 90,000 clones, around 83% of them singletons. Patients were excluded for autoimmune disease history or systemic immunosuppression. As for this clone: The antigen is undetermined.

The V end was cut by 3 bases, the J end by 3 bases, with 12 bases between. Germline assignment: CDR1 SEHNR and CDR2 FQNEAQ (reference sequence). The CDR3 contains 14 residues. The TCR was taken from an adult with an advanced solid tumor such as melanoma, head and neck, liver or kidney cancer. Here the sequenced sample was CD4+ or CD8+ T cells sorted from blood, taken in a trial of the OX40 agonist ivuxolimab. The rearrangement links TRBV7-9 to TRBJ2-7; no reliable D call. CDR3 protein: CASSFPPNNYEQYF. In DNA form, the CDR3 reads TGTGCCAGCAGCTTTCCCCCCAACAACTACGAGCAGTACTTC.